This T cell receptor beta chain appears in the sequencing data of a study of blood T cell repertoires in COVID-19. The wider study: Italy, Spain and the United States were the sources of the convalescent and acute COVID-19 samples.

V was cut by 2 bases and J by 5 bases, with 13 bases left in between. Looked up from germline, CDR1 is LNHDA and CDR2 is SQIVND (reference sequence). This CDR3 has 15 residues. Original data processing: It was from reference gene primer amplification that nucleated cell counts were estimated. Here immunoSEQ multiplex PCR was the method, and the copy in TCRdb shows in-frame clones only, minus some. V and J calls and clone size are copied from that table; D and trimming were computed from the DNA. The sample holds approximately 90,000 clones; 88% are singletons and the top ten take roughly 0.43%. This chain joins TRBV19 and TRBJ2-1; D possibly corresponds to TRBD1 (5 bases). The TCR was taken from a man in his 60s with acute or convalescent COVID-19. Sequencing used peripheral blood. In DNA form, the CDR3 reads TGTGCCAGTAGTATAAGAGCAGGGCAAGACAATGAGCAGTTCTTC. Amino acid sequence: CASSIRAGQDNEQFF.